A selection of T cell receptor beta chains follows, all from one sample in a study of shared clonotypes between healthy human individuals. Sequencing used immunoSEQ multiplex PCR; TCRdb keeps in-frame clones, though not all of them. The table includes nearly 2 million clones, approximately 94% detected once. Source material: naive CD8+ T cells sorted from blood. These receptor sequences come from a man younger than 35 in good health. The CDR3 runs from the conserved cysteine through the conserved F or W. A D gene is named only where the DNA matches it firmly. Rows give clone size only sometimes, using once, few, many, or a class for an expanded clone.

v_gene: TRBV7-9
j_gene: TRBJ2-2
d_gene: NA
abundance: NA
CDR3nt: TGTGCCAGCTCAGGGCGTACCGGGGAGCTGTTTTTT
CDR3aa: CASSGRTGELFF

v_gene: TRBV4-1
j_gene: TRBJ1-1
d_gene: NA
abundance: NA
CDR3nt: TGCGCCAGCAGCCAGGGGGTGAACACTGAAGCTTTCTTT
CDR3aa: CASSQGVNTEAFF

v_gene: TRBV28
j_gene: TRBJ2-7
d_gene: NA
abundance: NA
CDR3nt: TGTGCCAGCAGTCTACGACTTATTAAATACGAGCAGTACTTC
CDR3aa: CASSLRLIKYEQYF

v_gene: TRBV6-5
j_gene: TRBJ1-1
d_gene: NA
abundance: once
CDR3nt: TGTGCCAGCAAAGAGTTCGGTGCCACTGAAGCTTTCTTT
CDR3aa: CASKEFGATEAFF

v_gene: TRBV5-6
j_gene: TRBJ2-7
d_gene: TRBD1
abundance: NA
CDR3nt: TGTGCCAGCAGCTTATCCGGGACAGGGGAGCAGTACTTC
CDR3aa: CASSLSGTGEQYF

v_gene: TRBV19
j_gene: TRBJ2-3
d_gene: TRBD1
abundance: NA
CDR3nt: TGTGCCAGTAGTCTCGGGACAGCCCCATACACAGATACGCAGTATTTT
CDR3aa: CASSLGTAPYTDTQYF

v_gene: TRBV7-9
j_gene: TRBJ2-1
d_gene: TRBD1
abundance: NA
CDR3nt: TGTGCCAGCAGCTCGGGACAGGGGGGCGTGAATGAGCAGTTCTTC
CDR3aa: CASSSGQGGVNEQFF

v_gene: TRBV30
j_gene: TRBJ2-1
d_gene: NA
abundance: NA
CDR3nt: TGTGCCTGGAGATTCGGGGCCCTAGCCCACAATGAGCAGTTCTTC
CDR3aa: CAWRFGALAHNEQFF

v_gene: TRBV9
j_gene: TRBJ1-4
d_gene: TRBD1
abundance: NA
CDR3nt: TGTGCCAGCAGCGTAGAGGGGACAGCCAGCTGGAGTGAAAAACTGTTTTTT
CDR3aa: CASSVEGTASWSEKLFF

v_gene: TRBV7-9
j_gene: TRBJ2-3
d_gene: NA
abundance: NA
CDR3nt: TGTGCCAGCAGCTCGTCGGGACGCACAGATACGCAGTATTTT
CDR3aa: CASSSSGRTDTQYF

v_gene: TRBV4-3
j_gene: TRBJ2-1
d_gene: NA
abundance: NA
CDR3nt: TGCGCCAGCAGCCAAGGCGTCTGGCTAGCAGAGGGGAATGAGCAGTTCTTC
CDR3aa: CASSQGVWLAEGNEQFF

v_gene: TRBV7-2
j_gene: TRBJ1-5
d_gene: NA
abundance: once
CDR3nt: TGTGCCAGCAGCTTAAGTCAAGGTCTGGTGAGCAATCAGCCCCAGCATTTT
CDR3aa: CASSLSQGLVSNQPQHF

v_gene: TRBV28
j_gene: TRBJ2-7
d_gene: TRBD1
abundance: NA
CDR3nt: TGTGCCAGCAGTTCTCCGGGACAGGGGTCCCCCGAGCAGTACTTC
CDR3aa: CASSSPGQGSPEQYF

v_gene: TRBV4-1
j_gene: TRBJ1-2
d_gene: NA
abundance: NA
CDR3nt: TGCGCCAGCAGCCAAGTTGTAGGAGGGATGGATGGCTACACCTTC
CDR3aa: CASSQVVGGMDGYTF

v_gene: TRBV7-9
j_gene: TRBJ2-1
d_gene: TRBD2
abundance: NA
CDR3nt: TGTGCCAGCAGCCCGACTAAAAGGGAGGGGCCTATTGAGCAGTTCTTC
CDR3aa: CASSPTKREGPIEQFF

v_gene: TRBV4-3
j_gene: TRBJ2-7
d_gene: TRBD1
abundance: NA
CDR3nt: TGCGCCAGCAGCCAGGACAGGACCTCCTACGAGCAGTACTTC
CDR3aa: CASSQDRTSYEQYF

v_gene: TRBV19
j_gene: TRBJ2-7
d_gene: NA
abundance: NA
CDR3nt: TGTGCCAGTAGTTACGGGAGCTCCTACGAGCAGTACTTC
CDR3aa: CASSYGSSYEQYF

v_gene: TRBV7-6
j_gene: TRBJ2-1
d_gene: NA
abundance: NA
CDR3nt: TGTGCCAGCAGCTTGGATATTAGCGGCTACAATGAGCAGTTCTTC
CDR3aa: CASSLDISGYNEQFF

v_gene: TRBV5-6
j_gene: TRBJ1-6
d_gene: TRBD1
abundance: NA
CDR3nt: TGTGCCAGCAGCCCTGGGACAGGGGGTTACAATTCACCCCTCCACTTT
CDR3aa: CASSPGTGGYNSPLHF

v_gene: TRBV6-1
j_gene: TRBJ1-5
d_gene: NA
abundance: NA
CDR3nt: TGTGCCAGCCGCGAGAGCAATCAGCCCCAGCATTTT
CDR3aa: CASRESNQPQHF

v_gene: TRBV9
j_gene: TRBJ2-3
d_gene: NA
abundance: NA
CDR3nt: TGTGCCAGCACCCCGCCATCCGCAGATACGCAGTATTTT
CDR3aa: CASTPPSADTQYF

v_gene: TRBV30
j_gene: TRBJ2-3
d_gene: TRBD2
abundance: NA
CDR3nt: TGTGCCTGGAGTATAACTAGCGGGAGCACAGATACGCAGTATTTT
CDR3aa: CAWSITSGSTDTQYF

v_gene: TRBV9
j_gene: TRBJ2-5
d_gene: TRBD2
abundance: NA
CDR3nt: TGTGCCAGCAGCCCCCGGCGGGAGGAGACCCAGTACTTC
CDR3aa: CASSPRREETQYF

v_gene: TRBV6-6
j_gene: TRBJ1-2
d_gene: NA
abundance: few
CDR3nt: TGTGCCAGCAGTTACTTTCCCTCGGCGGAGTTTGGCTACACCTTC
CDR3aa: CASSYFPSAEFGYTF

v_gene: TRBV5-6
j_gene: TRBJ2-2
d_gene: NA
abundance: NA
CDR3nt: TGTGCCAGCAGCTTGATAGGGGAAGGGGCCGGGGAGCTGTTTTTT
CDR3aa: CASSLIGEGAGELFF

v_gene: TRBV7-6
j_gene: TRBJ1-6
d_gene: NA
abundance: NA
CDR3nt: TGTGCCAGCAGCTTAGAACCCCTCGGGAGTTCACCCCTCCACTTT
CDR3aa: CASSLEPLGSSPLHF

v_gene: TRBV6-5
j_gene: TRBJ2-1
d_gene: TRBD2
abundance: NA
CDR3nt: TGTGCCAGCAGTCCCGGGTTAGCGGGAGGGGTGCAGTTCTTC
CDR3aa: CASSPGLAGGVQFF

v_gene: TRBV10-3
j_gene: TRBJ1-1
d_gene: NA
abundance: NA
CDR3nt: TGTGCCACCAGAGACAGTTCGAACACTGAAGCTTTCTTT
CDR3aa: CATRDSSNTEAFF

v_gene: TRBV28
j_gene: TRBJ1-2
d_gene: NA
abundance: NA
CDR3nt: TGTGCCAGCAGTTCCCCTCTCACCGGCAGGGCCTTATATGGCTACACCTTC
CDR3aa: CASSSPLTGRALYGYTF

v_gene: TRBV9
j_gene: TRBJ2-7
d_gene: NA
abundance: NA
CDR3nt: TGTGCCAGCAGCGTAGATGGGACGGGCTACGAGCAGTACTTC
CDR3aa: CASSVDGTGYEQYF

v_gene: TRBV2
j_gene: TRBJ2-5
d_gene: NA
abundance: NA
CDR3nt: TGTGCCAGCAGTGAAGGGGTAGCAGGCGGGTTAAGCGAGACCCAGTACTTC
CDR3aa: CASSEGVAGGLSETQYF

v_gene: TRBV13
j_gene: TRBJ1-2
d_gene: NA
abundance: NA
CDR3nt: TGTGCCAGCAGCTTAGAGGAGGGGTGGGCTTATGGCTACACCTTC
CDR3aa: CASSLEEGWAYGYTF

v_gene: TRBV5-5
j_gene: TRBJ1-5
d_gene: NA
abundance: NA
CDR3nt: TGTGCCAGCAGCTTGGACTCGAATCAGCCCCAGCATTTT
CDR3aa: CASSLDSNQPQHF

v_gene: TRBV30
j_gene: TRBJ1-1
d_gene: TRBD1
abundance: once
CDR3nt: TGTGCCTGGAGTGTACCCTATAGGGGGCGAACTGAAGCTTTCTTT
CDR3aa: CAWSVPYRGRTEAFF

v_gene: TRBV7-9
j_gene: TRBJ2-1
d_gene: NA
abundance: NA
CDR3nt: TGTGCCAGCAGTTGGAGGGGGAGCTACAATGAGCAGTTCTTC
CDR3aa: CASSWRGSYNEQFF

v_gene: TRBV9
j_gene: TRBJ1-4
d_gene: NA
abundance: NA
CDR3nt: TGTGCCAGCAGCGTCCGACAGAATGAAAAACTGTTTTTT
CDR3aa: CASSVRQNEKLFF

v_gene: TRBV18
j_gene: TRBJ1-6
d_gene: TRBD1
abundance: NA
CDR3nt: TGTGCCAGCTCACCAGACAATAGGGACAGAGACTCACCCCTCCACTTT
CDR3aa: CASSPDNRDRDSPLHF

v_gene: TRBV4-1
j_gene: TRBJ2-7
d_gene: NA
abundance: NA
CDR3nt: TGCGCCAGCAGCCAAGATCGTTCCTCCGAGCAGTACTTC
CDR3aa: CASSQDRSSEQYF

v_gene: TRBV6-6
j_gene: TRBJ2-2
d_gene: TRBD2
abundance: NA
CDR3nt: TGTGCCAGCAGTTCGCTAGCGGGAGGATATACCGGGGAGCTGTTTTTT
CDR3aa: CASSSLAGGYTGELFF

v_gene: TRBV5-1
j_gene: TRBJ2-3
d_gene: NA
abundance: NA
CDR3nt: TGCGCCAGCAGCTTGTCGGATACGCAGTATTTT
CDR3aa: CASSLSDTQYF

v_gene: TRBV7-2
j_gene: TRBJ1-2
d_gene: TRBD1
abundance: once
CDR3nt: TGTGCCAGCAGCTTCAGGGGGCTTTCTAACTATGGCTACACCTTC
CDR3aa: CASSFRGLSNYGYTF

v_gene: TRBV5-1
j_gene: TRBJ1-1
d_gene: NA
abundance: NA
CDR3nt: TGCGCCAGCAGCTTGGGACATTCCATGAACACTGAAGCTTTCTTT
CDR3aa: CASSLGHSMNTEAFF

v_gene: TRBV15
j_gene: TRBJ2-7
d_gene: TRBD1
abundance: NA
CDR3nt: TGTGCCACCAGCCCGACAGGGGGTCCCTACGAGCAGTACTTC
CDR3aa: CATSPTGGPYEQYF

v_gene: TRBV13
j_gene: TRBJ1-1
d_gene: NA
abundance: once
CDR3nt: TGTGCCAGCAGCCCAACCGAGAGAACTCAGGTTTTT
CDR3aa: CASSPTERTQVF

v_gene: TRBV6-5
j_gene: TRBJ2-3
d_gene: NA
abundance: NA
CDR3nt: TGTGCCAGCAGTTGGGCTAGCTTCACAGATACGCAGTATTTT
CDR3aa: CASSWASFTDTQYF

v_gene: TRBV11-2
j_gene: TRBJ1-3
d_gene: NA
abundance: NA
CDR3nt: TGTGCCAGCAGCTTAGATCTCAGAGGGGTGAGCTCTGGAAACACCATATATTTT
CDR3aa: CASSLDLRGVSSGNTIYF

v_gene: TRBV7-2
j_gene: TRBJ1-4
d_gene: NA
abundance: NA
CDR3nt: TGTGCCAGCAGCCCTAGTCGGCTGAATGAAAAACTGTTTTTT
CDR3aa: CASSPSRLNEKLFF

v_gene: TRBV9
j_gene: TRBJ2-7
d_gene: TRBD2
abundance: NA
CDR3nt: TGTGCCAGCAGCGTAGACGTGGGAGGGGTGGACGAGCAGTACTTC
CDR3aa: CASSVDVGGVDEQYF

v_gene: TRBV9
j_gene: TRBJ2-3
d_gene: TRBD2
abundance: NA
CDR3nt: TGTGCCAGCAGCTATGGGACTAGCGGGAGGATGGGTACAGATACGCAGTATTTT
CDR3aa: CASSYGTSGRMGTDTQYF

v_gene: TRBV7-9
j_gene: TRBJ2-7
d_gene: NA
abundance: NA
CDR3nt: TGTGCCAGCAGCCGGGAGGAGATCAGGGGGGAATACGAGCAGTACTTC
CDR3aa: CASSREEIRGEYEQYF

v_gene: TRBV4-2
j_gene: TRBJ1-2
d_gene: TRBD1
abundance: NA
CDR3nt: TGTGCCAGCAGCCTCTGGCTTGGACAGGAGGACGATTTCTATGGCTACACCTTC
CDR3aa: CASSLWLGQEDDFYGYTF

v_gene: TRBV2
j_gene: TRBJ1-2
d_gene: TRBD1
abundance: once
CDR3nt: TGTGCCTACCGCGGGGGGACAGGGAATGGCTACACCTTC
CDR3aa: CAYRGGTGNGYTF

v_gene: TRBV25-1
j_gene: TRBJ2-2
d_gene: NA
abundance: NA
CDR3nt: TGTGCCAGCAGTGAATCACCGACAGCCCGCGACACCGGGGAGCTGTTTTTT
CDR3aa: CASSESPTARDTGELFF